The 30 T cell receptor beta chains reported below all come from one sample, sequenced in a study of blood T cell repertoires in COVID-19. The data were produced by immunoSEQ multiplex PCR, yet TCRdb's version contains in-frame clones alone and is incomplete. The data contain roughly 230,000 clones, approximately 82% of them singletons. The sequenced sample consisted of peripheral blood. The source is a man between 35 and 55 years old with active or convalescent COVID-19.

The J gene is TRBJ2-3, the V gene TRBV7-3, with TRBD2 identical over 8 bases. V dropped 2 bases and J dropped 6; count of bases not matched to a gene: 13. There are 17 residues in the CDR3. Germline CDR1 and CDR2: SGHTA and FQGTGA. CDR3 DNA sequence: TGTGCCAGCAGCTTATTGCGGGGGGCCCTCGGGTCGGATACGCAGTATTTT. Its translation is CASSLLRGALGSDTQYF. The complete variable domain, with remaining parts taken from reference TRBV7-3 and TRBJ2-3, reads GAGVSQTPSNKVTEKGKYVELRCDPISGHTALYWYRQSLGQGPEFLIYFQGTGAADDSGLPNDRFFAVRPEGSVSTLKIQRTERGDSAVYLCASSLLRGALGSDTQYFGPGTRLTVL.

The chain has TRBV5-8 and TRBJ2-3; D remains ambiguous. Per germline, CDR1 SGHTS and CDR2 YDEGEE. The CDR3 has 13 amino acids. Trimming removed 4 bases at V and 5 bases at J, with 11 bases between. The CDR3, as DNA: TGTGCCAGCAGCCTGGGTCCCCAAGATACGCAGTATTTT. It encodes CASSLGPQDTQYF.

The gene calls are TRBV19 and TRBJ2-1; 8 bases match TRBD2. Germline CDR1 is LNHDA and CDR2 is SQIVND (reference sequence). The trim removed 4 bases at V and 5 bases at J, leaving 13 bases unmatched. The CDR3 extends over 17 amino acids. The CDR3 bases are TGTGCCAGTAGTACCTCCTCCGGGAGCGGGGGCCACAATGAGCAGTTCTTC. It translates to CASSTSSGSGGHNEQFF.

The chain has TRBV19 and TRBJ1-1; perhaps TRBD1 as D (5 bases). Trimming pared 4 bases from V and 0 bases from J, leaving 12 bases between. Germline-derived CDR1 and CDR2 are LNHDA and SQIVND (reference sequence). This CDR3 has 15 amino acids. The CDR3, as DNA: TGTGCCAGTAGTACCGGACATTGGATGAACACTGAAGCTTTCTTT. It encodes CASSTGHWMNTEAFF. Combining the CDR3 with reference TRBV19 and TRBJ1-1 gives the whole variable domain DGGITQSPKYLFRKEGQNVTLSCEQNLNHDAMYWYRQDPGQGLRLIYYSQIVNDFQKGDIAEGYSVSREKKESFPLTVTSAQKNPTAFYLCASSTGHWMNTEAFFGQGTRLTVV.

The CDR3 nucleotides read TGTGCCAGCAGTTTGACCGGGATTGCCTACGAGCAGTACTTC. This gives the protein CASSLTGIAYEQYF. This rearrangement joins TRBV27 to TRBJ2-7; perhaps TRBD2 as D (5 bases). Trimming cost V 3 bases and J 2 bases, with 11 bases left between them. Germline V gives CDR1 MNHEY, CDR2 SMNVEV (reference sequence). The CDR3 spans 14 residues.

The chain is built from TRBV30 and TRBJ1-1, with 12 bases aligning to TRBD1. Germline lookup yields CDR1 GTSNPN and CDR2 SVGIG (reference sequence). CDR3 length: 13 amino acids. Trimming removed 1 base from V and 8 bases from J; junction bases left unmatched: 2. The CDR3 spells CAWSAGQGAEAFF. The CDR3 DNA reads TGTGCCTGGAGTGCGGGACAGGGGGCCGAAGCTTTCTTT.

The chain has TRBV9 and TRBJ1-5, with D possibly TRBD1 on 5 matching bases. The V and J ends lost 4 bases and 5 bases respectively, with 16 bases between them. Germline V gene sequence: CDR1 SGDLS, CDR2 YYNGEE. The CDR3 extends over 15 amino acids. The CDR3 reads CASSPQAGKDQPQHF. The DNA for the CDR3 is TGTGCCAGCAGCCCCCAGGCAGGGAAGGATCAGCCCCAGCATTTT.

CDR3: CATETQGRGYGYTF. For the CDR3, the DNA is TGTGCCACCGAAACACAGGGGCGCGGCTATGGCTACACCTTC. This chain joins TRBV28 and TRBJ1-2, with 7 bases identical to TRBD1. Germline V gives CDR1 MDHEN, CDR2 SYDVKM. This CDR3 is built from 14 residues. J lost 4 bases, V lost 10 bases, and 12 bases had no gene match.

The rearrangement uses TRBV28 and TRBJ1-2, with 9 bases fitting TRBD1. Germline CDR1 is MDHEN and CDR2 is SYDVKM. With V trimmed by 6 bases and J by 8 bases, 13 bases remained unmatched. This CDR3 spans 15 amino acids. The CDR3 loop reads CASRADRGKEEGYTF. CDR3 bases: TGTGCCAGCAGAGCGGACAGGGGAAAAGAGGAAGGCTACACCTTC.

The V and J genes are TRBV13 and TRBJ1-2; TRBD1 agrees at 10 bases. The CDR3 loop spans 16 amino acids. Losses at the gene ends were 0 bases for V and 7 bases for J; bases not matched to a gene: 8. The germline V gene has CDR1 PRHDT and CDR2 FYEKMQ (reference sequence). The CDR3 protein is CASSLGAGQGVAGYTF. Here the CDR3 DNA reads TGTGCCAGCAGCTTAGGCGCCGGACAGGGGGTGGCTGGCTACACCTTC.

The V gene is TRBV10-3, the J gene TRBJ2-1; 8 nucleotides align to TRBD1. The V gene's germline CDR1 is ENHRY and CDR2 SYGVKD. The ends lost 3 bases at V and 8 bases at J; junction bases unmatched: 12. This CDR3 is 16 amino acids long. The CDR3 region has the DNA TGTGCCATCAGTGATTTTGGGGGACAGGAACAACATGAGCAGTTCTTC. It codes for CAISDFGGQEQHEQFF.

The gene calls are TRBV18 and TRBJ1-2; 10 bases are shared with TRBD1. The V segment lost 4 bases and the J segment 3 bases; nucleotides outside the gene matches: 5. This CDR3 is built from 15 residues. Germline CDR1 KGHSH, CDR2 LQKENI. For the CDR3, the DNA is TGTGCCAGCTCACTAGGGACAGGGGTGGACTATGGCTACACCTTC. It is translated as CASSLGTGVDYGYTF.

This clone occurred a few times. V and J are TRBV24-1 and TRBJ2-1; TRBD1 matches 9 bases. In germline, CDR1 is KGHDR, CDR2 SFDVKD. This CDR3 is 18 amino acids long. Losses at the gene ends were 3 bases for V and 5 bases for J; bases not matched to a gene: 13. Here the CDR3 reads CATSDPRMPGQGNNEQFF. In nucleotides, the CDR3 is TGTGCCACCAGTGATCCCCGCATGCCGGGACAGGGTAACAATGAGCAGTTCTTC.

V usage is TRBV7-2 and J usage is TRBJ1-2; D unresolved. This CDR3 comprises 15 residues. The V end was cut by 5 bases, the J end by 6 bases, with 19 bases between. The V gene's germline CDR1 is SGHTA and CDR2 FQGNSA. This CDR3 is CASSTPDFSSNGYTF. The DNA of the CDR3 is TGTGCCAGCAGCACTCCAGATTTTAGCTCCAATGGCTACACCTTC. Combining the CDR3 with reference TRBV7-2 and TRBJ1-2 gives the whole variable domain GAGVSQSPSNKVTEKGKDVELRCDPISGHTALYWYRQSLGQGLEFLIYFQGNSAPDKSGLPSDRFSAERTGGSVSTLTIQRTQQEDSAVYLCASSTPDFSSNGYTFGSGTRLTVV.

This chain uses TRBV5-1 with TRBJ1-1; no clear D. Germline assignment: CDR1 SGHRS and CDR2 YFSETQ. This CDR3 spans 15 amino acids. V gave up 0 bases and J gave up 1 base, with 10 bases separating them. CDR3 nucleotides: TGCGCCAGCAGCTTGGGCCTGGCCTGGAACACTGAAGCTTTCTTT. Protein: CASSLGLAWNTEAFF. Looking up the rest from reference TRBV5-1 and TRBJ1-1 gives the full variable domain: KAGVTQTPRYLIKTRGQQVTLSCSPISGHRSVSWYQQTPGQGLQFLFEYFSETQRNKGNFPGRFSGRQFSNSRSEMNVSTLELGDSALYLCASSLGLAWNTEAFFGQGTRLTVV.

This chain joins TRBV5-4 and TRBJ1-2, with D tentatively TRBD1 (5 bases). Deletions cut 2 bases from V and 0 bases from J, with 8 bases between. Per germline, CDR1 SGHNT and CDR2 YYREEE (reference sequence). The CDR3 consists of 14 residues. The CDR3 is CASSFDRANYGYTF. Here the CDR3 DNA reads TGTGCCAGCAGCTTCGACAGAGCTAACTATGGCTACACCTTC.

The chain uses TRBV6-6 and TRBJ1-2; a weak D match, TRBD1 (6 bases). The CDR3 is 14 residues long. The V end lost 2 bases, the J end lost 2 bases, and 9 bases lay between the germline ends. Germline V gene lookup returns CDR1 MNHNY and CDR2 SVGAGI (reference sequence). Here the CDR3 DNA reads TGTGCCAGCAGTTACACAGGGTGGAACTATGGCTACACCTTC. Translated, it gives CASSYTGWNYGYTF.

The chain is built from TRBV25-1 and TRBJ1-2; no clear D. With 5 bases removed from V and 7 bases from J, the gap between germline ends came to 14 bases. There are 13 residues in the CDR3. The V gene's germline CDR1 is MGHDK and CDR2 SYGVNS. The CDR3 loop reads CASSYGAVGGYTF. The CDR3 region has the DNA TGTGCCAGCAGTTATGGTGCCGTCGGTGGCTACACCTTC.

This sequence joins TRBV19 and TRBJ2-7, with 7 bases fitting TRBD2. Germline V gene lookup returns CDR1 LNHDA and CDR2 SQIVND (reference sequence). The CDR3 runs 16 residues. Trimming removed 3 bases from V and 4 bases from J; junction bases left unmatched: 12. The DNA of the CDR3 is TGTGCCAGTAGTATTGGTATGACTAGCAGCTATTACGAGCAGTACTTC. It codes for CASSIGMTSSYYEQYF.

The J gene is TRBJ2-1, the V gene TRBV30; D possibly corresponds to TRBD2 (6 bases). The V and J ends lost 5 bases and 6 bases respectively, with 8 bases between them. In germline, CDR1 is GTSNPN, CDR2 SVGIG (reference sequence). This CDR3 has 11 residues. The CDR3 loop reads CAWGRGNEQFF. The CDR3 bases are TGTGCCTGGGGGCGGGGCAATGAGCAGTTCTTC.

The rearrangement uses TRBV7-6 and TRBJ2-5; 9 bases map to TRBD1. V shed 7 bases and J 5 bases; nucleotides not matched to a gene: 8. This CDR3 is built from 14 residues. CDR1 SGHVS and CDR2 FNYEAQ come from the germline V gene. CDR3 DNA: TGTGCCAGCACTACTGGACAGGGGCTGGAGACCCAGTACTTC. This sequence encodes CASTTGQGLETQYF.

The chain carries TRBV6-5 and TRBJ2-3; 8 bases align to TRBD2. This CDR3 spans 15 amino acids. Germline values: CDR1 MNHEY, CDR2 SVGAGI. Trimming at V came to 6 bases and at J to 0 bases, leaving 5 bases not matched to a gene. The CDR3 is CASRASGFSTDTQYF. CDR3 in DNA: TGTGCCAGCAGGGCTAGCGGGTTCAGCACAGATACGCAGTATTTT.

The rearrangement uses TRBV19 and TRBJ2-4; 9 nucleotides match TRBD1. With 2 bases clipped from V and 1 base from J, the junction kept 6 bases outside the gene matches. The germline CDR1 and CDR2 sequences are LNHDA and SQIVND (reference sequence). There are 17 residues in the CDR3. The CDR3 is CASSIKGQGSAKNIQYF. Written as DNA, the CDR3 is TGTGCCAGTAGTATAAAAGGACAGGGGTCGGCCAAAAACATTCAGTACTTC.

The count of this clone is one. The genes are TRBV5-6 and TRBJ1-4; possible D gene TRBD1, 5 bases. CDR1 and CDR2 (germline): SGHDT, YYEEEE. This CDR3 has 13 residues. The ends were cut back, 1 base at V and 8 bases at J, with 9 bases in the middle. CDR3 in amino acids: CASSLQGGEKLFF. As DNA, the CDR3 is TGTGCCAGCAGCTTGCAGGGAGGAGAAAAACTGTTTTTT.

This clone came up a few times. Different DNA sequences within this sample yield the same CDR3. V gene TRBV5-1 combines with J gene TRBJ1-6; 7 bases line up with TRBD1. The V gene's germline CDR1 is SGHRS and CDR2 YFSETQ. Trimming at V came to 4 bases and at J to 4 bases, leaving 2 bases not matched to a gene. The CDR3 totals 14 residues. This CDR3 reads CASSLQGYNSPLHF. The CDR3 nucleotides are TGCGCCAGCAGCCTACAGGGGTATAATTCACCCCTCCACTTT.

The chain links TRBV30 to TRBJ2-1; a weak D match, TRBD2 (7 bases). V lost 2 bases to trimming and J lost 9 bases, with 17 bases between them. Germline V gene lookup returns CDR1 GTSNPN and CDR2 SVGIG (reference sequence). The CDR3 spans 14 residues. For the CDR3, the DNA is TGTGCCTGGAGTAATCTTAGGGGGGGCACTGAGCAGTTCTTC. This sequence encodes CAWSNLRGGTEQFF.

The CDR3 coding sequence is TGTGCCAGCAGTTACTTGGGCTCTGAAGCTTTCTTT. Translation: CASSYLGSEAFF. The V and J genes are TRBV6-2 or TRBV6-3 and TRBJ1-1; D remains ambiguous. The CDR3 sequence is 12 residues long. Germline CDR1 MNHEY, CDR2 SVGEGT. The V end was cut by 1 base, the J end by 6 bases, with 6 bases between.

This clone turned up a few times. This chain connects TRBV28 to TRBJ1-2; a weak D match, TRBD1 (6 bases). The CDR3 contains 15 residues. The germline CDR1 and CDR2 sequences are MDHEN and SYDVKM. Between the trimmed V and J ends, which lost 1 base and 4 bases, there was a span of 13 bases. The CDR3 sequence is CASSLFRRGFYGYTF. CDR3 in DNA: TGTGCCAGCAGTTTATTTCGAAGGGGGTTCTATGGCTACACCTTC.

This clone was seen only a few times. The gene calls are TRBV9 and TRBJ1-2, with 8 bases matching TRBD1. The germline CDR1 and CDR2 sequences are SGDLS and YYNGEE. The CDR3 is 14 residues long. V shed 4 bases, J shed 4 bases, and the junction held 6 bases outside the gene matches. The CDR3 bases are TGTGCCAGCAGCTCAGGGGGCGCGGTCTATGGCTACACCTTC. This translates into CASSSGGAVYGYTF. The full variable domain, rest sourced from reference TRBV9 and TRBJ1-2, is DSGVTQTPKHLITATGQRVTLRCSPRSGDLSVYWYQQSLDQGLQFLIQYYNGEERAKGNILERFSAQQFPDLHSELNLSSLELGDSALYFCASSSGGAVYGYTFGSGTRLTVV.

This chain connects TRBV5-4 to TRBJ2-3, with 16 bases aligning to TRBD2. Germline lookup yields CDR1 SGHNT and CDR2 YYREEE (reference sequence). V gave up 4 bases and J gave up 1 base; unmatched junction bases: 3. This CDR3 comprises 17 residues. This CDR3 is CASSLGTSGGGTDTQYF. The CDR3 coding sequence is TGTGCCAGCAGCCTCGGGACTAGCGGGGGGGGCACAGATACGCAGTATTTT.